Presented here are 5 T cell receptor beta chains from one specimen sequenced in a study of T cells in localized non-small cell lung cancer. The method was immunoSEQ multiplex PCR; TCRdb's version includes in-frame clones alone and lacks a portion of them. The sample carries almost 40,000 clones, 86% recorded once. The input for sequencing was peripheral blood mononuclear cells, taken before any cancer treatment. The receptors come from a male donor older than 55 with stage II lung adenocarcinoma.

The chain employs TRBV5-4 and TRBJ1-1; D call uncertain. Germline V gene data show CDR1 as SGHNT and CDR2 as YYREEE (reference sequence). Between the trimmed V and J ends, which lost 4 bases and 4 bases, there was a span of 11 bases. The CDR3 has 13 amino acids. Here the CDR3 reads CASSPIGVTEAFF. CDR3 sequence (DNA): TGTGCCAGCAGCCCGATTGGGGTCACTGAAGCTTTCTTT. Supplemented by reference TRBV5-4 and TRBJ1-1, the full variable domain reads ETGVTQSPTHLIKTRGQQVTLRCSSQSGHNTVSWYQQALGQGPQFIFQYYREEENGRGNFPPRFSGLQFPNYSSELNVNALELDDSALYLCASSPIGVTEAFFGQGTRLTVV.

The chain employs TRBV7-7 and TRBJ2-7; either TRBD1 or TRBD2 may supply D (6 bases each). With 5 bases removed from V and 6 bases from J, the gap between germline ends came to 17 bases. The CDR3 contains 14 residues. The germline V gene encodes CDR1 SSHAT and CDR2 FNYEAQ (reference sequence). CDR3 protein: CASSPGGLRGEQYF. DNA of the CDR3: TGTGCCAGCAGCCCTGGAGGGCTCAGGGGCGAGCAGTACTTC.

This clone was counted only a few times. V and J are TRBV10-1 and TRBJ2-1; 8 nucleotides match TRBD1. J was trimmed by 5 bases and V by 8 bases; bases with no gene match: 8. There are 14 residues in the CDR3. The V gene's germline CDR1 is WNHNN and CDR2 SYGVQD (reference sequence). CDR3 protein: CASAPNRGNNEQFF. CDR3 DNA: TGCGCCAGCGCCCCTAACAGGGGGAACAATGAGCAGTTCTTC.

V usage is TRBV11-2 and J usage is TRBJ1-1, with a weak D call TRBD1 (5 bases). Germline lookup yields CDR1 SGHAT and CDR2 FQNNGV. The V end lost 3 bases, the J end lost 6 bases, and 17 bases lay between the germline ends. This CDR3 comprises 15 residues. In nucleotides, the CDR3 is TGTGCCAGCAGCTTTTGGGGGAACGTACTCCCTGAAGCTTTCTTT. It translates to CASSFWGNVLPEAFF.

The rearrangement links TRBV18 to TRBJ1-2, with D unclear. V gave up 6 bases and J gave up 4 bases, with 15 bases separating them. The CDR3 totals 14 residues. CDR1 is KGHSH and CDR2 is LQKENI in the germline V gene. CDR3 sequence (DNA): TGTGCCAGCTCTCCCCCCGAGGGTGCCTATGGCTACACCTTC. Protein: CASSPPEGAYGYTF.